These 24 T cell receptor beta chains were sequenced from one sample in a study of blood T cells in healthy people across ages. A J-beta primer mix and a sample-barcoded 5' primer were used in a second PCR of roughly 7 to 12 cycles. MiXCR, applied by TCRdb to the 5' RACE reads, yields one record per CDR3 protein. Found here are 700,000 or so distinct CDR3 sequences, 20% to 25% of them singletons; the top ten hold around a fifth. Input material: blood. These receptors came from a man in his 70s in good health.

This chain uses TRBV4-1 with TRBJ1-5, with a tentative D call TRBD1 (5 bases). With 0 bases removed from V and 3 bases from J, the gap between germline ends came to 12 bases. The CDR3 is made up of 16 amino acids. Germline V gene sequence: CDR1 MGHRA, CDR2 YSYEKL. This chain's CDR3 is CASSQDPDSLNQPQHF. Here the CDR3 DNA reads TGCGCCAGCAGCCAAGACCCAGACAGCCTCAATCAGCCCCAGCATTTT.

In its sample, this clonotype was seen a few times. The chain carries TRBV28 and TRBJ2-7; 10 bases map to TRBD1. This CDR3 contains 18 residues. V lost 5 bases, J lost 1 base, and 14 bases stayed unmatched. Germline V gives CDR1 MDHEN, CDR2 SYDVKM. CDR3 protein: CASSMLSPGQGMSYEQYF. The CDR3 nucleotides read TGTGCCAGCAGTATGCTTTCCCCGGGACAGGGGATGTCCTACGAGCAGTACTTC.

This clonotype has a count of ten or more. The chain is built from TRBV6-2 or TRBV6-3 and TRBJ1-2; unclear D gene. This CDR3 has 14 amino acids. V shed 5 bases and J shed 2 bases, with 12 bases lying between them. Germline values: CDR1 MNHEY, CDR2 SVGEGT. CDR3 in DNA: TGTGCCAGCAGTCTTGGGAGGAACAACTATGGCTACACCTTC. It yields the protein CASSLGRNNYGYTF.

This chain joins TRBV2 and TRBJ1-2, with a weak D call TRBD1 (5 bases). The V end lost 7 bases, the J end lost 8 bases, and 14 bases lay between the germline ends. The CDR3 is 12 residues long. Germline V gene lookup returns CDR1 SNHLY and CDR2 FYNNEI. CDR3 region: CASKGTDGGYTF. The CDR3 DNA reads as TGTGCCAGCAAGGGGACCGACGGGGGCTACACCTTC. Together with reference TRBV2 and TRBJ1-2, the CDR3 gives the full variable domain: EPEVTQTPSHQVTQMGQEVILRCVPISNHLYFYWYRQILGQKVEFLVSFYNNEISEKSEIFDDQFSVERPDGSNFTLKIRSTKLEDSAMYFCASKGTDGGYTFGSGTRLTVV.

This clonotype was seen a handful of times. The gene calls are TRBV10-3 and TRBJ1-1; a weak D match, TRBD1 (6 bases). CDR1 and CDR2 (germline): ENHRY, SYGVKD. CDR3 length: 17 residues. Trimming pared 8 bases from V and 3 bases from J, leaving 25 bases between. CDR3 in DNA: TGTGCCATCGGGGGGAAGTTACAGGGAGAGAGAGACACTGAAGCTTTCTTT. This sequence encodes CAIGGKLQGERDTEAFF.

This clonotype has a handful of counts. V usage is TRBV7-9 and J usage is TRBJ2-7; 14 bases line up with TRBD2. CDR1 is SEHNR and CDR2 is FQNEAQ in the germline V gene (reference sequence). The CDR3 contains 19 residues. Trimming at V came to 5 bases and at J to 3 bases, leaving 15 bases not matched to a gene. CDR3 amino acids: CASSLSSGLAGGYFYEQYF. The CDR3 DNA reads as TGTGCCAGCAGCCTCAGTTCCGGACTAGCGGGGGGCTATTTCTACGAGCAGTACTTC.

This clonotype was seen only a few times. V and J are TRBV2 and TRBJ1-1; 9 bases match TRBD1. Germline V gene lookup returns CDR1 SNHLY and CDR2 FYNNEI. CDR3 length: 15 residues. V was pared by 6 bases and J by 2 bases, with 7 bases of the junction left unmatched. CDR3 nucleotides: TGTGCCAGCAGGACAGGGGGGGAGTTTAACACTGAAGCTTTCTTT. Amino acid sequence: CASRTGGEFNTEAFF.

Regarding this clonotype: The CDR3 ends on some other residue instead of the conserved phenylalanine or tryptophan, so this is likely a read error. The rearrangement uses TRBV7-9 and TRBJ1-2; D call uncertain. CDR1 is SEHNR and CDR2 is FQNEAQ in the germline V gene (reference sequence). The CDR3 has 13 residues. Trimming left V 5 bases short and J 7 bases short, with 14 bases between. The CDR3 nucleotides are TGTGCCAGCAGCCCTTCCCTGGCTGGTGGCTACACCCTC. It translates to CASSPSLAGGYTL.

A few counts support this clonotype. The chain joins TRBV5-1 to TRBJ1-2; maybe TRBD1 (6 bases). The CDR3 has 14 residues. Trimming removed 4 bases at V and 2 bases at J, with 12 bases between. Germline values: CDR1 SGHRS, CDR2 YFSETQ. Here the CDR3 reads CASSQGSGNYGYTF. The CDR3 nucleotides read TGCGCCAGCAGCCAGGGGTCGGGGAACTATGGCTACACCTTC.

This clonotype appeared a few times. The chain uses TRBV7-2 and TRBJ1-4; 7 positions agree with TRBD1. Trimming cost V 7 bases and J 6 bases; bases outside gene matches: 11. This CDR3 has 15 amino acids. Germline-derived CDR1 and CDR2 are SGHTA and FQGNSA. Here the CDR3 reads CASTRSGTVDEKLFF. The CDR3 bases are TGTGCCAGCACCCGATCCGGGACAGTTGATGAAAAACTGTTTTTT.

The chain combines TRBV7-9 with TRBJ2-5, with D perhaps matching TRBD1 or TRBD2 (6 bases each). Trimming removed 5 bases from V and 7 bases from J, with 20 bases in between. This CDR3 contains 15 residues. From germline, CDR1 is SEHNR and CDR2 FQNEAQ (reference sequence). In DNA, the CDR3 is TGTGCCAGCAGCGCCCGACTAGAGAGAGGGGGGACCCAGTACTTC. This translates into CASSARLERGGTQYF. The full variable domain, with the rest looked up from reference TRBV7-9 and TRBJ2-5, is DTGVSQNPRHKITKRGQNVTFRCDPISEHNRLYWYRQTLGQGPEFLTYFQNEAQLEKSRLLSDRFSAERPKGSFSTLEIQRTEQGDSAMYLCASSARLERGGTQYFGPGTRLLVL.

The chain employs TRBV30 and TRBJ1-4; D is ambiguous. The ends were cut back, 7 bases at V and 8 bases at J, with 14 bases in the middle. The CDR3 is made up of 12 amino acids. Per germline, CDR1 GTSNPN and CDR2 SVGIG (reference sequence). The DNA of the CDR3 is TGTGCCTCCGGCGTGTTGGGGGAAAAACTGTTTTTT. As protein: CASGVLGEKLFF.

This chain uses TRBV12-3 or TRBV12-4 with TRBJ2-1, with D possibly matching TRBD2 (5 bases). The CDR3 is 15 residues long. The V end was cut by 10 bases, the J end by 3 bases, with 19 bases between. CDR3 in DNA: TGTGCCACTCAGTCTAGGGAGAGTTTCTACAATGAGCAGTTCTTC. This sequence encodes CATQSRESFYNEQFF.

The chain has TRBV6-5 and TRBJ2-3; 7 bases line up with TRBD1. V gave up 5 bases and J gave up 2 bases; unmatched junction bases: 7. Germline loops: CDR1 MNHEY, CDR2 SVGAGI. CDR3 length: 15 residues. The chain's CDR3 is CASSLTGHITDTQYF. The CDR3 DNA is TGTGCCAGCAGTCTGACAGGGCATATCACAGATACGCAGTATTTT.

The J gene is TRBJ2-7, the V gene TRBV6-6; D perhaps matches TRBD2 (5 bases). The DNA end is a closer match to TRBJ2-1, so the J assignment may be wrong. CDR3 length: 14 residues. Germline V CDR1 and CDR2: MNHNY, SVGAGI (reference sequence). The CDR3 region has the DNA TGTGCCAGCAGTTACTACCGGGACTACAATGAGCAGTTCTTC. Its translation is CASSYYRDYNEQFF.

This CDR3 reads CSVPGIAGGPQDTQYF. The CDR3 DNA reads as TGCAGCGTTCCTGGGATAGCGGGAGGGCCTCAAGATACGCAGTATTTT. The V gene is TRBV29-1, the J gene TRBJ2-3; 11 nucleotides align to TRBD2. CDR1 SQVTM and CDR2 ANQGSEA come from the germline V gene. This CDR3 spans 16 amino acids. V shed 5 bases, J shed 5 bases, and the junction held 12 bases outside the gene matches.

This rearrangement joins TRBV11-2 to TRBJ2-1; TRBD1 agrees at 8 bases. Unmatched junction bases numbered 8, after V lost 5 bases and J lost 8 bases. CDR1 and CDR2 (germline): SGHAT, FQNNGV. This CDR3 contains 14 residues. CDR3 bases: TGTGCCAGCAGCAACCGACAGGGGATCCATGAGCAGTTCTTC. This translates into CASSNRQGIHEQFF.

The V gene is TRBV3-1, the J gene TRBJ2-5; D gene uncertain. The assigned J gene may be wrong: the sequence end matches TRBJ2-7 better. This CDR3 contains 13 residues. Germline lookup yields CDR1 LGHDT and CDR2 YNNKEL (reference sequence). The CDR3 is CASSQVSGDEQYV. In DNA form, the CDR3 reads TGTGCCAGCAGCCAAGTTTCTGGGGACGAGCAGTACGTC.

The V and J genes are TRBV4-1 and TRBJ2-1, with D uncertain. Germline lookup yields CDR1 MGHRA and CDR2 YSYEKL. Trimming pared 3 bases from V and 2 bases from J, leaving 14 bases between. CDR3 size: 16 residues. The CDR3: CASSHASAVPYNEQFF. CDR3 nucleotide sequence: TGCGCCAGCAGCCACGCGAGCGCGGTCCCCTACAATGAGCAGTTCTTC.

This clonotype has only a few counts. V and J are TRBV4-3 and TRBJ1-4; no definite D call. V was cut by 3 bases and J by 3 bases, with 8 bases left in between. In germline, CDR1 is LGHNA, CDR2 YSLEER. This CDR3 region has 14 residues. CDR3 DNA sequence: TGCGCCAGCAGCCAGGGGTACGCTAATGAAAAACTGTTTTTT. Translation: CASSQGYANEKLFF.

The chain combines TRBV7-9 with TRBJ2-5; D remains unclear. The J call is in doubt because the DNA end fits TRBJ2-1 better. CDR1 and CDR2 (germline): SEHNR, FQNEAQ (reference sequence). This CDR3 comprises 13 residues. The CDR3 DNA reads TGTGCCAGCAGCTTCTCCGGGCCACCCCAGCAGTTCTTC. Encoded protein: CASSFSGPPQQFF.

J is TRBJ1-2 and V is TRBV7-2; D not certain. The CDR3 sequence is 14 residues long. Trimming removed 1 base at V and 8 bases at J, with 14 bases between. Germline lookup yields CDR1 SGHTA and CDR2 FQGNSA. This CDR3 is CASSLGRPSRGYTF. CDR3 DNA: TGTGCCAGCAGCTTAGGCAGACCCTCACGGGGCTACACCTTC. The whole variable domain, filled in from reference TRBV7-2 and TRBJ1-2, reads GAGVSQSPSNKVTEKGKDVELRCDPISGHTALYWYRQSLGQGLEFLIYFQGNSAPDKSGLPSDRFSAERTGGSVSTLTIQRTQQEDSAVYLCASSLGRPSRGYTFGSGTRLTVV.

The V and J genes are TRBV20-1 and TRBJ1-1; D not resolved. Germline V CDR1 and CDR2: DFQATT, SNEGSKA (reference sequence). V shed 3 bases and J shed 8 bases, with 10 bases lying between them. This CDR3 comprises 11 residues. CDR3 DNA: TGCAGTGCTAGTATCGTGGAAGAAGCTTTCTTT. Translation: CSASIVEEAFF.

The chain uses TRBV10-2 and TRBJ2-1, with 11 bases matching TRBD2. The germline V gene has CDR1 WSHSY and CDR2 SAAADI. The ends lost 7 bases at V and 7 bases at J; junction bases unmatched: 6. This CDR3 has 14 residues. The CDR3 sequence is CASKDSGRGNEQFF. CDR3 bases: TGCGCCAGCAAGGATAGCGGGAGGGGTAATGAGCAGTTCTTC.